This TCR beta chain was captured by sequencing in a study of T cell responses to AZD1222 COVID-19 vaccine. The CDR3 is 16 amino acids. In germline, CDR1 is LGHNA, CDR2 YSLEER. Trimming at V came to 3 bases and at J to 0 bases, leaving 2 bases not matched to a gene. Points on this clone: What it binds is unknown.

The data were produced by immunoSEQ multiplex PCR, yet TCRdb's version contains in-frame clones alone and is incomplete. The data hold under 100,000 clones, with around 90% observed a single time. Study-wide results and limits: Regions left unmutated in variants are reportedly the target of nearly half of spike-specific TCRs. Of the AZD1222 recipients, only five to seven were seropositive at baseline. The donor group comprised mostly white British people and more females; the analysis possibly underestimated clonal diversity. Along spike, vaccine-associated CD4 TCRs were found throughout, with dominance at 160-218 and 743-854.

Sample: peripheral blood, taken 28 days after the second AZD1222 dose. The chain uses TRBV4-3 and TRBJ2-3; TRBD1 aligns across 11 bases. The receptor comes from an adult who received the AZD1222 COVID-19 vaccine. CDR3 in DNA: TGCGCCAGCAGCCAGGACAGGGGGCTCAGCACAGATACGCAGTATTTT. Its protein is CASSQDRGLSTDTQYF.